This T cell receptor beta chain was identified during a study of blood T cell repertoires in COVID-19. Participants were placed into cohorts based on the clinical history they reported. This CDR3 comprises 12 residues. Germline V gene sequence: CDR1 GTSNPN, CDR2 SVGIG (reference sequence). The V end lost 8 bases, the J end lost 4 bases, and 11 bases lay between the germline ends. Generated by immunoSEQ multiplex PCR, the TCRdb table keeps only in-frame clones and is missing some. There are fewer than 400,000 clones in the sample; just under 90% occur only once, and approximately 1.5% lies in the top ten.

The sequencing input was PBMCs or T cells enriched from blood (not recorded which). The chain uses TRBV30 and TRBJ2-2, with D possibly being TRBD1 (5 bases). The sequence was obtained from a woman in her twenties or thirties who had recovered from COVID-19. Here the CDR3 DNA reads TGTGCCCGGCAAAGGGGCACCGGGGAGCTGTTTTTT. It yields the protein CARQRGTGELFF.